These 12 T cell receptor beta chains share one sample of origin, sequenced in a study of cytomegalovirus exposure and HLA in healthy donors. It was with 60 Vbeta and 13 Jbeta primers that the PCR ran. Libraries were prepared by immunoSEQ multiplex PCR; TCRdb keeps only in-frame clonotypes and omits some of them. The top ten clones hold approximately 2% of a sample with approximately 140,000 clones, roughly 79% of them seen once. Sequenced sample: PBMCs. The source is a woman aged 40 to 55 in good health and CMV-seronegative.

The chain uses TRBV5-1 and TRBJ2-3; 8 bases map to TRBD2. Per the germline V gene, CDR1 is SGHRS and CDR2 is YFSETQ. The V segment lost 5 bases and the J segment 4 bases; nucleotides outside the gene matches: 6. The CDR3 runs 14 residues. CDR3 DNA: TGCGCCAGCAGGTCAAGCGGGAGTTCAGATACGCAGTATTTT. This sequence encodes CASRSSGSSDTQYF.

The CDR3 here is CASSIRRTDTQYF. CDR3 nucleotides: TGTGCCAGCTCAATCAGAAGAACAGATACGCAGTATTTT. The chain uses TRBV18 and TRBJ2-3; D is undetermined. The length of the CDR3 is 13 residues. CDR1 is KGHSH, CDR2 LQKENI, per germline. The V end was cut by 5 bases, the J end by 3 bases, with 9 bases between.

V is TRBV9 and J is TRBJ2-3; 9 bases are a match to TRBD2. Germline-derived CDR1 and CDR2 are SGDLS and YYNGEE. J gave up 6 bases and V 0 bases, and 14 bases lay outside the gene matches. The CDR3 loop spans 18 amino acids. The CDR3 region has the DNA TGTGCCAGCAGCGTAGGCTCCCCGGGGCTAGCGGGAACCGATACGCAGTATTTT. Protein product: CASSVGSPGLAGTDTQYF.

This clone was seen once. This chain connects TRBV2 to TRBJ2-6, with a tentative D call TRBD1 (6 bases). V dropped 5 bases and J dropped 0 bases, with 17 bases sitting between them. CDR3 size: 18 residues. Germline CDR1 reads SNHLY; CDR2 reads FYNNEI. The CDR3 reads CASSSWDTMSSGANVLTF. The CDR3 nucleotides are TGTGCCAGCAGTAGTTGGGACACCATGAGCTCTGGGGCCAACGTCCTGACTTTC.

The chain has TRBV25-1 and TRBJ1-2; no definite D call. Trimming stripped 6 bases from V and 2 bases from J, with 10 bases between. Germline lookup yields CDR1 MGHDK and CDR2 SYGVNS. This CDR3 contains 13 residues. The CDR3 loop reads CASRVGGNYGYTF. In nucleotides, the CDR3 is TGTGCCAGCAGGGTAGGAGGAAACTATGGCTACACCTTC.

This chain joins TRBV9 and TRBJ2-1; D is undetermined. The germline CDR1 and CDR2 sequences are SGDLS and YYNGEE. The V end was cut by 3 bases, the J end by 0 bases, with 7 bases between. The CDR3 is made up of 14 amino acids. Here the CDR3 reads CASSGRSSYNEQFF. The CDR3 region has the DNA TGTGCCAGCAGCGGGCGGAGCTCCTACAATGAGCAGTTCTTC.

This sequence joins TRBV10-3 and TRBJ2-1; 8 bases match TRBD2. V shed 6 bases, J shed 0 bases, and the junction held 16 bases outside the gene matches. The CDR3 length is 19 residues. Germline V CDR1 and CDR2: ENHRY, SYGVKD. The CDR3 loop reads CAISTLGGSGESSYNEQFF. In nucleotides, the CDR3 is TGTGCCATCAGCACGTTGGGAGGTAGCGGGGAGAGCTCCTACAATGAGCAGTTCTTC.

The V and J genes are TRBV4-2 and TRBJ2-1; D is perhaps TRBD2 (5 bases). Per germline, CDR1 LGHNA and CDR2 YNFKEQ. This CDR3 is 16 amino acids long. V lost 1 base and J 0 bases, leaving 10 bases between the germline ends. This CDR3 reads CASSQVLGSSYNEQFF. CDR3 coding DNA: TGTGCCAGCAGCCAAGTGTTAGGGAGCTCCTACAATGAGCAGTTCTTC.

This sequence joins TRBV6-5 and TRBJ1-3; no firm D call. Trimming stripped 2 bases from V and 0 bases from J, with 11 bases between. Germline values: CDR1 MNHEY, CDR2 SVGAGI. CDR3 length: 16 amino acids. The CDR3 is CASSYVASSSGNTIYF. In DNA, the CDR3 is TGTGCCAGCAGTTACGTAGCCAGTTCCTCTGGAAACACCATATATTTT.

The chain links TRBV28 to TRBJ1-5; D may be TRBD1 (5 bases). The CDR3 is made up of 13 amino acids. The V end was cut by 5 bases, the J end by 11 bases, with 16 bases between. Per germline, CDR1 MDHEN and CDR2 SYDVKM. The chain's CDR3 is CASSPGGEQAQHF. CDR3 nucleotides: TGTGCCAGCAGTCCAGGAGGGGAACAGGCCCAGCATTTT.

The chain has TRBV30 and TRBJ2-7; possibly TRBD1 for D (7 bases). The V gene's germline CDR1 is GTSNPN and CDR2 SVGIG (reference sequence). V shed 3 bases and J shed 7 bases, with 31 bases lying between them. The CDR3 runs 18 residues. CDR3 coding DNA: TGTGCCTGGAGGCCCTGGGTTGTTCAGGGGGGAGTATGGGGAGAGCAGTACTTC. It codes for CAWRPWVVQGGVWGEQYF.

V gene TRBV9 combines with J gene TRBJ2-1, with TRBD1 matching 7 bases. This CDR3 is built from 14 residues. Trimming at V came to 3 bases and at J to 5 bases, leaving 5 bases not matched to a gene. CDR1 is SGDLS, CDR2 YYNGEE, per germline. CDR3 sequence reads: CASSGHTGDNEQFF. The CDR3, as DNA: TGTGCCAGCAGCGGCCATACAGGGGACAATGAGCAGTTCTTC.